The clone carrying this T cell receptor (beta chain) was counted once. The antigen is not known. Clones were read by immunoSEQ multiplex PCR, and TCRdb kept only the in-frame ones, dropping some. The sample has 250,000 to 350,000 clones; roughly three quarters are singletons. This sample is drawn from a study of cytotoxic CD8 clonotypes in ibrutinib-treated CLL. Study background: Productive templates per sample averaged roughly 270,000; productive rearrangements, more than 75,000. Regarding the study as a whole: Clonality increased at ibrutinib response, then returned toward baseline at progression.

The starting material was PBMCs, obtained at disease progression, from a patient treated with ibrutinib. The clonotype comes from a human donor with chronic lymphocytic leukemia.

This CDR3 is CASSQAQVSAGRLETQYF. CDR3 DNA sequence: TGCGCCAGCAGCCAAGCCCAAGTGTCGGCAGGGAGGTTGGAGACCCAGTACTTC. J is TRBJ2-5 and V is TRBV4-1; D might be TRBD2 (6 bases). Germline V gene sequence: CDR1 MGHRA, CDR2 YSYEKL. There are 18 residues in the CDR3. Trimming left V 1 base short and J 5 bases short, with 23 bases between.